The 21 T cell receptor beta chains below come from one sample, sequenced in a study of shared clonotypes between healthy human individuals. Terminally differentiated effector memory CD45RA+ cells were left out of the naive CD8 fraction, which was CD45RO-negative and positively selected for CCR7. Here immunoSEQ multiplex PCR was the method, and the copy in TCRdb shows in-frame clones only, minus some. The table records millions of clones, 85% to 95% of them present only once. Specimen: naive CD8+ T cells from PBMCs. The receptors were sampled from a man aged 18 to 29 in good health. Some clones in this sample may be carry-over from other donors' samples.

The chain has TRBV27 and TRBJ2-5; no reliable D call. Germline assignment: CDR1 MNHEY and CDR2 SMNVEV (reference sequence). This CDR3 comprises 12 residues. Deletions cut 6 bases from V and 1 base from J, with 6 bases between. In DNA, the CDR3 is TGTGCCAGCAGCCCGGGCCAAGAGACCCAGTACTTC. Amino acids: CASSPGQETQYF.

This chain connects TRBV4-3 to TRBJ2-1; D ambiguous. The CDR3 has 14 residues. Germline-derived CDR1 and CDR2 are LGHNA and YSLEER. With 1 base removed from V and 5 bases from J, the gap between germline ends came to 9 bases. The CDR3 sequence is CASSQVPEDNEQFF. The DNA for the CDR3 is TGCGCCAGCAGCCAAGTCCCCGAGGACAATGAGCAGTTCTTC.

This sequence joins TRBV7-9 and TRBJ2-2, with D perhaps TRBD1 (6 bases). The V end was cut by 1 base, the J end by 5 bases, with 11 bases between. Germline V CDR1 and CDR2: SEHNR, FQNEAQ (reference sequence). The CDR3 is 15 residues long. CDR3 sequence (DNA): TGTGCCAGCAGCTTAGACAGGGTTTGGACCGGGGAGCTGTTTTTT. Translation gives CASSLDRVWTGELFF.

The chain combines TRBV27 with TRBJ2-7; 8 bases align to TRBD2. The length of the CDR3 is 16 residues. Unmatched junction bases numbered 14, after V lost 5 bases and J lost 5 bases. CDR1 and CDR2 (germline): MNHEY, SMNVEV (reference sequence). The CDR3 sequence: CASSPLWTGGPDEQYF. Written as DNA, the CDR3 is TGTGCCAGCAGTCCCCTTTGGACGGGAGGGCCTGACGAGCAGTACTTC.

This rearrangement joins TRBV2 to TRBJ2-1; D assignment may be TRBD1 or TRBD2 (5 bases each). The CDR3 is made up of 15 amino acids. The germline V gene has CDR1 SNHLY and CDR2 FYNNEI. Trimming removed 5 bases from V and 2 bases from J, with 13 bases in between. The CDR3 nucleotides are TGTGCCAGCAGTTTCCCGGGACCCACCTACAATGAGCAGTTCTTC. As protein: CASSFPGPTYNEQFF.

This sequence joins TRBV4-2 and TRBJ1-2; TRBD1 agrees at 8 bases. The V and J ends lost 0 bases and 8 bases, in that order; junction bases with no gene match: 8. Germline assignment: CDR1 LGHNA and CDR2 YNFKEQ. The CDR3 covers 15 residues. CDR3 in amino acids: CASSQDRDRRYGYTF. The CDR3 DNA reads TGTGCCAGCAGCCAAGATCGGGACAGGAGGTACGGCTACACCTTC.

Concerning this clone itself: The sample carries other DNA sequences with the same CDR3. The CDR3 sequence is CASSLDRVSYNEQFF. In nucleotides, the CDR3 is TGTGCCAGCAGCCTGGACAGGGTCTCCTACAATGAGCAGTTCTTC. V gene TRBV27 combines with J gene TRBJ2-1, with 8 bases identical to TRBD1. The CDR3 is 15 residues long. CDR1 MNHEY and CDR2 SMNVEV come from the germline V gene (reference sequence). Trimming removed 6 bases from V and 0 bases from J; junction bases left unmatched: 4.

V is TRBV28 and J is TRBJ1-1, with D unclear. V was pared by 7 bases and J by 1 base, with 16 bases between. Per germline, CDR1 MDHEN and CDR2 SYDVKM. There are 15 residues in the CDR3. The DNA for the CDR3 is TGTGCCAGCAATTCCGGGTGGGGTTCGAACACTGAAGCTTTCTTT. This encodes CASNSGWGSNTEAFF.

The chain employs TRBV19 and TRBJ1-5, with unresolved D. From germline, CDR1 is LNHDA and CDR2 SQIVND (reference sequence). The CDR3 runs 15 residues. Trimming pared 1 base from V and 0 bases from J, leaving 7 bases between. The CDR3: CASSIVKYSNQPQHF. The CDR3 DNA reads as TGTGCCAGTAGTATAGTTAAGTATAGCAATCAGCCCCAGCATTTT.

The CDR3 DNA reads as TGTGCCAGCAGCTTGAGGCGGGAGCGTGACAATGAGCAGTTCTTC. This translates into CASSLRRERDNEQFF. The chain carries TRBV5-4 and TRBJ2-1; 7 bases map to TRBD2. The CDR3 runs 15 residues. Germline assignment: CDR1 SGHNT and CDR2 YYREEE (reference sequence). Germline trimming cut 1 base from V and 5 bases from J; bases unmatched to any gene: 6. Using reference TRBV5-4 and TRBJ2-1 for the parts outside the CDR3, the full variable domain is ETGVTQSPTHLIKTRGQQVTLRCSSQSGHNTVSWYQQALGQGPQFIFQYYREEENGRGNFPPRFSGLQFPNYSSELNVNALELDDSALYLCASSLRRERDNEQFFGPGTRLTVL.

CDR3 DNA: TGTGCCAGCAGCGGGGGATGGACTAGCGGGAGCAATGAGCAGTTCTTC. Its protein is CASSGGWTSGSNEQFF. This chain uses TRBV5-6 with TRBJ2-1; 13 nucleotides agree with TRBD2. V gave up 4 bases and J gave up 6 bases; unmatched junction bases: 7. This CDR3 has 16 amino acids. Germline CDR1 SGHDT, CDR2 YYEEEE.

With regard to this clone: Other DNA sequences from this sample encode an identical CDR3 as well. The J gene is TRBJ1-5, the V gene TRBV28; D unresolved. Trimming took off 3 bases at V and 4 bases at J, with 13 bases between the two ends. Germline CDR1 is MDHEN and CDR2 is SYDVKM. The CDR3 is 15 residues long. The CDR3 DNA reads TGTGCCAGCAGTTTCTTTGCCTATAGTAATCAGCCCCAGCATTTT. The encoded protein is CASSFFAYSNQPQHF. Based on the CDR3 plus reference TRBV28 and TRBJ1-5, the full variable domain is DVKVTQSSRYLVKRTGEKVFLECVQDMDHENMFWYRQDPGLGLRLIYFSYDVKMKEKGDIPEGYSVSREKKERFSLILESASTNQTSMYLCASSFFAYSNQPQHFGDGTRLSIL.

The CDR3 sequence is CASSQGRTGRHIQYF. Written as DNA, the CDR3 is TGTGCCAGCAGCCAAGGAAGGACAGGGAGACACATTCAGTACTTC. This chain joins TRBV14 and TRBJ2-4; 8 bases are shared with TRBD1. Unmatched junction bases numbered 7, after V lost 1 base and J lost 8 bases. The CDR3 loop spans 15 amino acids. The germline V gene encodes CDR1 SGHDN and CDR2 FVKESK.

The CDR3 is CASSAAGTGGARETQYF. The CDR3 nucleotides are TGTGCCAGCAGCGCAGCCGGGACAGGGGGCGCACGAGAGACCCAGTACTTC. The chain combines TRBV5-6 with TRBJ2-5; 12 bases match TRBD1. The junction had 11 bases not matched to a gene; V was cut back by 4 bases and J by 4 bases. The CDR3 sequence is 17 residues long. CDR1 is SGHDT and CDR2 is YYEEEE in the germline V gene.

The gene calls are TRBV28 and TRBJ1-1; the D gene is possibly TRBD1 (5 bases). With 5 bases removed from V and 4 bases from J, the gap between germline ends came to 14 bases. CDR1 and CDR2 (germline): MDHEN, SYDVKM. This CDR3 comprises 14 residues. The CDR3 DNA reads TGTGCCAGCAGTCTTCAGGGAGGCGGCACTGAAGCTTTCTTT. Residues: CASSLQGGGTEAFF.

The rearrangement uses TRBV9 and TRBJ2-1, with D possibly TRBD2 on 6 matching bases. Germline loops: CDR1 SGDLS, CDR2 YYNGEE. The CDR3 is made up of 12 amino acids. The V and J ends lost 4 bases and 7 bases respectively, with 9 bases between them. The CDR3 bases are TGTGCCAGCAGCTCCCGGGAGAATGAGCAGTTCTTC. It yields the protein CASSSRENEQFF.

The chain is built from TRBV6-1 and TRBJ2-3; D might be TRBD1 or TRBD2, each matching 5 bases. Trimming removed 4 bases from V and 4 bases from J, with 21 bases in between. This CDR3 spans 17 amino acids. Germline CDR1 is MNHNS and CDR2 is SASEGT. CDR3 in DNA: TGTGCCAGCAGTGCCCGTCGGGACCCCGCCACGGCAGATACGCAGTATTTT. It translates to CASSARRDPATADTQYF.

On this clone: Additional DNA sequences in this sample encode the identical CDR3. The chain employs TRBV27 and TRBJ1-1; 7 bases map to TRBD1. The CDR3 is 14 amino acids. The V gene end was trimmed by 5 bases and the J gene end by 5 bases; junction bases not matched to a gene: 8. The V gene's germline CDR1 is MNHEY and CDR2 SMNVEV (reference sequence). DNA of the CDR3: TGTGCCAGCAGTCCCCGGACAGGAGGTACTGAAGCTTTCTTT. It specifies CASSPRTGGTEAFF.

A note on this clone: This same CDR3 is encoded by further DNA sequences in the sample. The chain links TRBV9 to TRBJ2-3, with D unresolved. V lost 4 bases, J lost 1 base, and 4 bases lay in between. Germline CDR1 is SGDLS and CDR2 is YYNGEE. The CDR3 has 12 amino acids. The CDR3 region has the DNA TGTGCCAGCAGCCTAGGCACAGATACGCAGTATTTT. Protein: CASSLGTDTQYF. Drawing the rest from reference TRBV9 and TRBJ2-3, the complete variable domain is DSGVTQTPKHLITATGQRVTLRCSPRSGDLSVYWYQQSLDQGLQFLIQYYNGEERAKGNILERFSAQQFPDLHSELNLSSLELGDSALYFCASSLGTDTQYFGPGTRLTVL.

This chain joins TRBV19 and TRBJ2-7; TRBD1 agrees at 7 bases. V was clipped by 4 bases and J by 3 bases; unmatched bases: 6. The CDR3 spans 14 residues. The germline V gene has CDR1 LNHDA and CDR2 SQIVND (reference sequence). The CDR3 spells CASSTGTVDYEQYF. The CDR3 DNA reads TGTGCCAGTAGTACGGGGACAGTGGACTACGAGCAGTACTTC.

This clone was counted only a few times. The same CDR3 can be traced to other DNA sequences in this sample. V and J are TRBV28 and TRBJ2-7; D ambiguous. The CDR3 sequence is 12 residues long. With 3 bases removed from V and 2 bases from J, the gap between germline ends came to 5 bases. Germline V gives CDR1 MDHEN, CDR2 SYDVKM. CDR3 nucleotides: TGTGCCAGCAGTTTGGGGACCTACGAGCAGTACTTC. It specifies CASSLGTYEQYF.